This T cell receptor (beta chain) was sequenced during a study of CD4 T cells in relation to SARS-CoV-2 and coronaviruses. Whole-study findings and limits: Monoreactive clones expanded significantly more to SARS-CoV-2 than crossreactive clones did.

Measured with immunoSEQ multiplex PCR; TCRdb has only the in-frame clones, and not every one. The table lists some 30,000 clones, roughly 78% of them singletons. As to this clone: The antigen remains unidentified.

Unexposed donor CD4+ T cells date from 2011-2018, before the COVID-19 pandemic. Isolation of CD4+ T cells took place after less than 13 days in culture. As cell numbers allowed, unexposed-donor CD4+ T cells faced SARS-CoV-2 S/N and four cold-coronavirus spikes. Each well had 2 million to 2.5 million PBMCs in roughly 5% human AB serum with IL-2. This sequence was found in a human donor in good health. Specimen: CD4+ T cells from PBMCs, cultured in vitro.

The CDR3 region has the DNA TGTGCCAGCAGCGAGAGGTGGGAGGGTAATGAGCAGTTCTTC. The encoded protein is CASSERWEGNEQFF. This chain uses TRBV9 with TRBJ2-1; TRBD2 agrees at 7 bases. This CDR3 is built from 14 residues. Germline V gene data show CDR1 as SGDLS and CDR2 as YYNGEE. After removal of 3 bases from V and 7 bases from J, the junction contained 7 bases not matched to a gene.